Shown below are 9 T cell receptor beta chains from a single sample sequenced in a study of blood T cell repertoires in COVID-19. Only in-frame clones appear in the TCRdb table, and some are missing; sequencing was by immunoSEQ multiplex PCR. The sample has roughly 310,000 clones, 85% to 90% seen once; the top ten hold more than 3%. The sample comprised peripheral blood. These receptors originate from a woman between 50 and 59 years old with active or convalescent COVID-19.

The chain recombines TRBV3-1 (or the pseudogene TRBV3-2) with TRBJ2-2, with 7 nucleotides matching TRBD1. Germline V lookup: CDR1 LGHDT, CDR2 YNNKEL (reference sequence). J lost 4 bases, V lost 3 bases, and 17 bases had no gene match. The CDR3 runs to 19 residues. The CDR3 coding sequence is TGTGCCAGCAGCCACTACGACCTTTCGGGGACAGAAGTCACCGGGGAGCTGTTTTTT. Amino acids: CASSHYDLSGTEVTGELFF.

The V call is TRBV5-4, the J call TRBJ2-7; D is ambiguous. V shed 3 bases and J shed 2 bases, with 6 bases lying between them. The CDR3 totals 12 residues. Per germline, CDR1 SGHNT and CDR2 YYREEE (reference sequence). This chain's CDR3 is CASSSSTYEQYF. CDR3 bases: TGTGCCAGCAGCTCCAGTACCTACGAGCAGTACTTC.

V and J are TRBV4-3 and TRBJ2-1; the D is unclear. V dropped 1 base and J dropped 7 bases, with 14 bases sitting between them. The CDR3 loop spans 15 amino acids. From germline, CDR1 is LGHNA and CDR2 YSLEER. CDR3 bases: TGCGCCAGCAGCCAAGCCGGAGCTGGGTGGAATGAGCAGTTCTTC. This codes for CASSQAGAGWNEQFF.

The chain is built from TRBV28 and TRBJ1-2, with no clear D. The CDR3 has 15 residues. CDR1 MDHEN and CDR2 SYDVKM come from the germline V gene. Trimming removed 3 bases at V and 6 bases at J, with 17 bases between. Written as DNA, the CDR3 is TGTGCCAGCAGTTTCGGGAACGCGGTGATCAATGGCTACACCTTC. It is translated as CASSFGNAVINGYTF.

This clone was counted once. The chain recombines TRBV5-6 with TRBJ1-4, with D perhaps TRBD1 (5 bases). In germline, CDR1 is SGHDT, CDR2 YYEEEE. The CDR3 spans 16 residues. The V end lost 0 bases, the J end lost 4 bases, and 13 bases lay between the germline ends. Here the CDR3 reads CASSLGRDGINEKLFF. The CDR3, as DNA: TGTGCCAGCAGCTTGGGCAGGGATGGAATTAATGAAAAACTGTTTTTT.

The sample holds one count of this clone. This chain connects TRBV7-9 to TRBJ2-7; TRBD2 agrees at 9 bases. Losses at the gene ends were 4 bases for V and 2 bases for J; bases not matched to a gene: 9. Germline CDR1 reads SEHNR; CDR2 reads FQNEAQ (reference sequence). The CDR3 extends over 16 amino acids. The CDR3, as DNA: TGTGCCAGCAGCTCAGGGGGTAGCGGGAGTCCCTACGAGCAGTACTTC. Its protein product is CASSSGGSGSPYEQYF. Filled out from reference TRBV7-9 and TRBJ2-7, the complete variable domain reads DTGVSQNPRHKITKRGQNVTFRCDPISEHNRLYWYRQTLGQGPEFLTYFQNEAQLEKSRLLSDRFSAERPKGSFSTLEIQRTEQGDSAMYLCASSSGGSGSPYEQYFGPGTRLTVT.

The rearrangement uses TRBV11-2 and TRBJ1-1, with D perhaps matching TRBD1 (6 bases). There are 16 residues in the CDR3. V dropped 5 bases and J dropped 3 bases, with 19 bases sitting between them. Germline-derived CDR1 and CDR2 are SGHAT and FQNNGV. CDR3 sequence reads: CASSIGTKPTYTEAFF. The CDR3 nucleotides are TGTGCCAGCAGCATCGGGACAAAACCGACATACACTGAAGCTTTCTTT.

This chain connects TRBV3-1 (or the pseudogene TRBV3-2) to TRBJ2-2; a possible D gene is TRBD1 (5 bases). The germline V gene encodes CDR1 LGHDT and CDR2 YNNKEL (reference sequence). Trimming removed 0 bases from V and 4 bases from J, with 15 bases in between. The CDR3 runs 17 residues. The CDR3: CASSQEYGWGGTGELFF. The CDR3 nucleotides read TGTGCCAGCAGCCAAGAATACGGCTGGGGCGGCACCGGGGAGCTGTTTTTT.

The rearrangement uses TRBV28 and TRBJ2-7, with 9 bases that match TRBD1. The V gene end was trimmed by 6 bases and the J gene end by 6 bases; junction bases not matched to a gene: 6. The CDR3 sequence is 13 residues long. Germline assignment: CDR1 MDHEN and CDR2 SYDVKM. The DNA for the CDR3 is TGTGCCAGCAGACTACAGGGGGCACGCGAGCAGTACTTC. This gives the protein CASRLQGAREQYF.